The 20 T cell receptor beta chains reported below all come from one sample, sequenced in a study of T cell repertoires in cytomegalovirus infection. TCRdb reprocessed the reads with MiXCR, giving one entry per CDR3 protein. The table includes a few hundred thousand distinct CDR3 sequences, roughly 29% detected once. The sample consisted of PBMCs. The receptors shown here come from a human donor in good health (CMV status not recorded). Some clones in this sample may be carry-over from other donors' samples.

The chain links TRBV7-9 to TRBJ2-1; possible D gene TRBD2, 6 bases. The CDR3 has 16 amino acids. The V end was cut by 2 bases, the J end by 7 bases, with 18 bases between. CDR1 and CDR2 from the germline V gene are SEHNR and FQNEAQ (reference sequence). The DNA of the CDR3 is TGTGCCAGCAGCTTACTGGCGGGAAGGGGCCTGAATGAGCAGTTCTTC. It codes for CASSLLAGRGLNEQFF.

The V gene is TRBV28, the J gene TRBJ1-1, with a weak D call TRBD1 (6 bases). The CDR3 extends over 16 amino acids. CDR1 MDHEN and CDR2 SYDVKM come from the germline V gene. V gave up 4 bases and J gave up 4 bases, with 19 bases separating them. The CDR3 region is CASSSHIGGFGTEAFF. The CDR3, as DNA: TGTGCCAGCAGTTCCCACATTGGGGGCTTCGGCACTGAAGCTTTCTTT.

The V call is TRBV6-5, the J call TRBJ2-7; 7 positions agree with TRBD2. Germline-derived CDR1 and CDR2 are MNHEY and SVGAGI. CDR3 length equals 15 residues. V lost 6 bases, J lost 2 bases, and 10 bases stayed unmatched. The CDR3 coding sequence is TGTGCCAGCAGCCCGCGTCGGGGAGGGCCCTACGAGCAGTACGTC. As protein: CASSPRRGGPYEQYV.

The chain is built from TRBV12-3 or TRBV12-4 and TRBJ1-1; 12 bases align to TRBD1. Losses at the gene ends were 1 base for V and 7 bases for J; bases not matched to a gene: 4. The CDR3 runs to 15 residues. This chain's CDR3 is CASSLDWDRGLEAFF. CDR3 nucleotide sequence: TGTGCCAGCAGTTTAGATTGGGACAGGGGGCTTGAAGCTTTCTTT.

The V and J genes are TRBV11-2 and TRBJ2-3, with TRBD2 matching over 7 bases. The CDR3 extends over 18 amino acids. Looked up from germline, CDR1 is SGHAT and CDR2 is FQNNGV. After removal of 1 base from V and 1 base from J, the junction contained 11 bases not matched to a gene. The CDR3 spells CASSLGIREREGTDTQYF. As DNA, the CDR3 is TGTGCCAGCAGCTTAGGTATTCGCGAGCGGGAAGGCACAGATACGCAGTATTTT.

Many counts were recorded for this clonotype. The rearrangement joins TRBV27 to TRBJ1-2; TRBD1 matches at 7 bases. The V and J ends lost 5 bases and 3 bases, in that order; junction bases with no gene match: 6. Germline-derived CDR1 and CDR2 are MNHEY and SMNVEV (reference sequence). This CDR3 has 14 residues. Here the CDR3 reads CASSIRDRDYGYTF. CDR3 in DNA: TGTGCCAGCAGTATCCGGGACAGAGACTATGGCTACACCTTC.

The CDR3 DNA follows: TGTGCCAGCAGCGTCGGGGGGAATGAAAAACTGTTTTTT. Residues: CASSVGGNEKLFF. This sequence joins TRBV9 and TRBJ1-4, with D possibly TRBD1 on 5 matching bases. The CDR3 is 13 residues long. V lost 2 bases, J lost 5 bases, and 7 bases lay in between. CDR1 is SGDLS and CDR2 is YYNGEE in the germline V gene.

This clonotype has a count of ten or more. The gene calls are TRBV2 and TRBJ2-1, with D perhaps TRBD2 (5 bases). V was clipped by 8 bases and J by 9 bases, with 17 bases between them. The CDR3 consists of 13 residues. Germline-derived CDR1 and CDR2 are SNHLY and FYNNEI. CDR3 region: CASVVERAGEQFF. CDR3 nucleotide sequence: TGTGCCAGCGTCGTTGAGAGGGCCGGTGAGCAGTTCTTC.

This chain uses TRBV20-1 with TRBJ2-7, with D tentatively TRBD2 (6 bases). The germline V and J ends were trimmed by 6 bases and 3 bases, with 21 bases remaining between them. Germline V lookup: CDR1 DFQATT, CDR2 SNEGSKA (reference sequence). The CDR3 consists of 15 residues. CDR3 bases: TGCAGTGCCACCCCCTTTAGCGGAGATAACTACGAGCAGTACTTC. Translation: CSATPFSGDNYEQYF.

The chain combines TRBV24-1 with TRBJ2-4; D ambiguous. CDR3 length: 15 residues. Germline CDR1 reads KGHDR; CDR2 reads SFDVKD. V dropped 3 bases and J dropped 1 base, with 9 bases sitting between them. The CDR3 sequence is CATSDPGRAKNIQYF. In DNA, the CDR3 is TGTGCCACCAGTGATCCAGGAAGGGCCAAAAACATTCAGTACTTC.

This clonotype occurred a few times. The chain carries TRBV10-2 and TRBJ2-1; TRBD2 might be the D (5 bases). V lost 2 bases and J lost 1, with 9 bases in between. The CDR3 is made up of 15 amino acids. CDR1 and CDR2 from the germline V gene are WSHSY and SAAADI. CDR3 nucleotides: TGCGCCAGCAGTGAGACTAGTCCATCCTACAATGAGCAGTTCTTC. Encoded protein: CASSETSPSYNEQFF.

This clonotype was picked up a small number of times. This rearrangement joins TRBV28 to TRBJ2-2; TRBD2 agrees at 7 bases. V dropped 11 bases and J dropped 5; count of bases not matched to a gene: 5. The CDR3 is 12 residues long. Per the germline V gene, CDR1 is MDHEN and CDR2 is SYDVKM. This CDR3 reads CAVDGGTGELFF. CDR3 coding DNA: TGTGCCGTGGACGGGGGGACCGGGGAGCTGTTTTTT. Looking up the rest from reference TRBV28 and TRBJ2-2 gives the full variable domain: DVKVTQSSRYLVKRTGEKVFLECVQDMDHENMFWYRQDPGLGLRLIYFSYDVKMKEKGDIPEGYSVSREKKERFSLILESASTNQTSMYLCAVDGGTGELFFGEGSRLTVL.

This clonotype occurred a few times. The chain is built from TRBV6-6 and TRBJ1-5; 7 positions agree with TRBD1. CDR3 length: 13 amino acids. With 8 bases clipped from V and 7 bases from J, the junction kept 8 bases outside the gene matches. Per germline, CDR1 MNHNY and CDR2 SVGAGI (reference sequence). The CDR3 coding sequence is TGTGCCAGCGATAGGGACAGAGTACAGCCCCAGCATTTT. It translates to CASDRDRVQPQHF.

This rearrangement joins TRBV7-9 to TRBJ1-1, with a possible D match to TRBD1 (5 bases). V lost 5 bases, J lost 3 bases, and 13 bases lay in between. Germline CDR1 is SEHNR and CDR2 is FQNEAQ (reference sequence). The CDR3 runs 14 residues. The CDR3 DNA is TGTGCCAGCAGCCCGGGACCTCGATACACTGAAGCTTTCTTT. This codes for CASSPGPRYTEAFF.

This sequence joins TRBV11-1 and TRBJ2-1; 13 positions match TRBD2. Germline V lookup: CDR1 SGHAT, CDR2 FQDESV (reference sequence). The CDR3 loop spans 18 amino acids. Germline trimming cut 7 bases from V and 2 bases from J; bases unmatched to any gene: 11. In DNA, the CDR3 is TGTGCCAGCAACTCTATCGCCGGACTAGCGGGGGCCTACAATGAGCAGTTCTTC. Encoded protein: CASNSIAGLAGAYNEQFF. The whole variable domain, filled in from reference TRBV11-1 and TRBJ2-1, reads EAEVAQSPRYKITEKSQAVAFWCDPISGHATLYWYRQILGQGPELLVQFQDESVVDDSQLPKDRFSAERLKGVDSTLKIQPAELGDSAMYLCASNSIAGLAGAYNEQFFGPGTRLTVL.

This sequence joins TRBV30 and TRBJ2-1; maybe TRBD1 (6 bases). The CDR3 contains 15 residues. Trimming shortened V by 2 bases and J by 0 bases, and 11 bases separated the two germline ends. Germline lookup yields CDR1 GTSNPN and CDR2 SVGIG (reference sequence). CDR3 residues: CAWSRTGSSYNEQFF. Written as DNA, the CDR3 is TGTGCCTGGAGTCGAACAGGGAGCTCCTACAATGAGCAGTTCTTC.

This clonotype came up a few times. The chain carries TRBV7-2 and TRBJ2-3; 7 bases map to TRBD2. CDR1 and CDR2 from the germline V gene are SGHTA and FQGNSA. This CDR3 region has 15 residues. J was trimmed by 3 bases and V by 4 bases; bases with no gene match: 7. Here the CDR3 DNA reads TGTGCCAGCAGCTACGGCGGGAGCGGTACAGATACGCAGTATTTT. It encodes CASSYGGSGTDTQYF.

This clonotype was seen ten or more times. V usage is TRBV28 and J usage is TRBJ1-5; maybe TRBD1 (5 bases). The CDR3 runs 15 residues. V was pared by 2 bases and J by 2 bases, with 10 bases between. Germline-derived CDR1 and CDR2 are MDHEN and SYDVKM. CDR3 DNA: TGTGCCAGCAGTTTACAGGGTAGTGGCAATCAGCCCCAGCATTTT. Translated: CASSLQGSGNQPQHF.

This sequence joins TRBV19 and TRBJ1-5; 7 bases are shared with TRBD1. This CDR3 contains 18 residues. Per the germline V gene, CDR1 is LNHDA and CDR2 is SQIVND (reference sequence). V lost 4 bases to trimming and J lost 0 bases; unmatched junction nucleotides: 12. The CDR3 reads CASSTSPGQQYSNQPQHF. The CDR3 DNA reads TGTGCCAGTAGTACCTCGCCGGGACAGCAATATAGCAATCAGCCCCAGCATTTT.

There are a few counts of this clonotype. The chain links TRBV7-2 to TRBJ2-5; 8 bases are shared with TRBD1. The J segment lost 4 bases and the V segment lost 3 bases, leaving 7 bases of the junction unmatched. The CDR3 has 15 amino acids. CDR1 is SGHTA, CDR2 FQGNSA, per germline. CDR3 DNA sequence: TGTGCCAGCAGCTTCCGGGACAGGTCTTCAGAGACCCAGTACTTC. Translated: CASSFRDRSSETQYF.